Listed below are T cell receptor beta chains from one sample, sequenced in a study of blood T cell repertoires in COVID-19. Using immunoSEQ multiplex PCR, the repertoire was profiled, and TCRdb retains in-frame clones only, with some absent. Here the sample spans over 200,000 clones, under 85% being singletons. Sequences were obtained from PBMCs or T cells enriched from blood (not recorded which). These TCRs come from a man aged 55 to 70 who had recovered from COVID-19. Both conserved end residues are part of each CDR3. A D gene is named only where the DNA matches it firmly. Rows give clone size only sometimes, using once, few, many, or a class for an expanded clone.

d_call,v_call,clone_size,j_call,cdr3_nt,cdr3_aa
NA,TRBV5-4,NA,TRBJ1-1,TGTGCCAGCAGCCACAGGGAGAACACTGAAGCTTTCTTT,CASSHRENTEAFF
TRBD2,TRBV5-1,NA,TRBJ2-3,TGCGCCAGCAGCTCGGGACTAGCGGGGGTCACAGATACGCAGTATTTT,CASSSGLAGVTDTQYF
TRBD2,TRBV29-1,NA,TRBJ2-1,TGCAGCGTTGGGGTGGTGGGACTAGCCATTGAGCAGTTCTTC,CSVGVVGLAIEQFF
TRBD1,TRBV7-3,NA,TRBJ2-3,TGTGCCAGCAGCGTCCAGGGGGTGACGGATACGCAGTATTTT,CASSVQGVTDTQYF
TRBD2,TRBV7-2,NA,TRBJ2-1,TGTGCCAGCAGCTTAAGCGGGGGAATTTACAATGAGCAGTTCTTC,CASSLSGGIYNEQFF
NA,TRBV6-5,NA,TRBJ1-1,TGTGCCAGCAGTTACCGGGGGGCGAACACTGAAGCTTTCTTT,CASSYRGANTEAFF
TRBD1,TRBV14,NA,TRBJ1-4,TGTGCCAGCAGCACCCGAACAGGGGACGAAAAACTGTTTTTT,CASSTRTGDEKLFF
NA,TRBV27,NA,TRBJ1-1,TGTGCCAGCAGTGCCAGGGGCAGTACTGAAGCTTTCTTT,CASSARGSTEAFF
NA,TRBV27,NA,TRBJ2-7,TGTGCCAGCAGTCCCGGGACAAGGGTCTACGAGCAGTACTTC,CASSPGTRVYEQYF
TRBD1,TRBV7-7,NA,TRBJ2-5,TGTGCTAGCAGCTTAGGCAGGGGGGAGACCCAGTACTTC,CASSLGRGETQYF
NA,TRBV5-1,NA,TRBJ1-2,TGCGCCAGCAGCTTGGCAGGGGCGGTACTCCGGGGCTACACCTTC,CASSLAGAVLRGYTF
TRBD2,TRBV29-1,NA,TRBJ2-2,TGCAGCGCGACGGGACTAGCGGGTACCGGGGAGCTGTTTTTT,CSATGLAGTGELFF
NA,TRBV30,NA,TRBJ2-7,TGTGCTTTGGACAGTAATCACTACGAGCAGTACTTC,CALDSNHYEQYF
TRBD1,TRBV7-9,NA,TRBJ1-4,TGTGCCAGCAGCCCTAGGGTGACAGGGGGCGTAGATGAAAAACTGTTTTTT,CASSPRVTGGVDEKLFF
TRBD1,TRBV2,NA,TRBJ2-5,TGTGCCAGCATCCGACAGGGGCATCCGACCCAGTACTTC,CASIRQGHPTQYF
TRBD2,TRBV5-6,NA,TRBJ2-5,TGTGCCAGCAGCATCATAGCGGGCAGGTCAGAGACCCAGTACTTC,CASSIIAGRSETQYF
NA,TRBV5-8,NA,TRBJ2-3,TGTGCCAGCACCGGGACTCGTCGCTCAGATACGCAGTATTTT,CASTGTRRSDTQYF
TRBD2,TRBV5-1,few,TRBJ2-1,TGCGCCAGCAGCTTGCGCGCTAGCGGCTCCTACAATGAGCAGTTCTTC,CASSLRASGSYNEQFF
TRBD1,TRBV24-1,NA,TRBJ1-2,TGTGCCACCAGTGAGTCCGGGACAGGGGGCGGTTTACATGGCTACACCTTC,CATSESGTGGGLHGYTF
TRBD1,TRBV11-3,NA,TRBJ2-7,TGTGCCAGCAGCAAACCGGGACAGTCGTACGAGCAGTACTTC,CASSKPGQSYEQYF
NA,TRBV24-1,NA,TRBJ1-2,TGTGCCACCAGTGATTTAGCCCAGGACAAAGGCTACACCTTC,CATSDLAQDKGYTF
NA,TRBV18,NA,TRBJ2-1,TGTGCCAGCTCACCATCACAGGGAGTCTACAATGAGCAGTTCTTC,CASSPSQGVYNEQFF
NA,TRBV19,few,TRBJ1-5,TGTGCCAGTAGCTGGAACAGAAATAGCAATCAGCCCCAGCATTTT,CASSWNRNSNQPQHF
NA,TRBV7-9,NA,TRBJ2-7,TGTGCCAGCAGCTTTTCGGGCTACGAGCAGTACTTC,CASSFSGYEQYF
NA,TRBV7-8,few,TRBJ2-7,TGTGCCAGCAGCCAGGGGGGGGGCGAGCAGTACTTC,CASSQGGGEQYF
TRBD1,TRBV10-3,NA,TRBJ1-1,TGTGCCATCAGTTTGACAGGGGGCAACACTGAAGCTTTCTTT,CAISLTGGNTEAFF
TRBD2,TRBV4-1,NA,TRBJ2-5,TGCGCCAGCAGCCGTAGCGGGGGTCTACAAGAGACCCAGTACTTC,CASSRSGGLQETQYF
NA,TRBV13,once,TRBJ1-2,TGTGCCAGCAGCTTACGGGGGTACTATGGCTACACCTTC,CASSLRGYYGYTF
NA,TRBV9,NA,TRBJ2-7,TGTGCCAGCAGCGGGGGGGACAGCTCCTACGAGCAGTACTTC,CASSGGDSSYEQYF
NA,TRBV5-1,NA,TRBJ1-2,TGCGCCAGCAGCCAAGGACAGCCGAACTATGGCTACACCTTC,CASSQGQPNYGYTF
NA,TRBV5-1,NA,TRBJ1-3,TGCGCCAGCAGCTTGGCGGGGTGGGGAAACACCATATATTTT,CASSLAGWGNTIYF
TRBD2,TRBV6-5,NA,TRBJ2-7,TGTGCCAGCAGTCCAACTAGCGGGGGGTGGTACGAGCAGTACTTC,CASSPTSGGWYEQYF
TRBD1,TRBV27,NA,TRBJ1-2,TGTGCCAGCAGTCCCCAGGGGGCTGCTGGCTACACCTTC,CASSPQGAAGYTF
NA,TRBV7-9,once,TRBJ1-2,TGTGCCAGCAGCTTAAAGGCAGCTACTACTAACTATGGCTACACCTTC,CASSLKAATTNYGYTF
TRBD2,TRBV13,once,TRBJ2-7,TGTGCCAGCAGTTTCGATAGCGGGGCCTACGAGCAGTACTTC,CASSFDSGAYEQYF
NA,TRBV14,NA,TRBJ2-3,TGTGCCAGCAGCCGAGCATCTCGTAGCACAGATACGCAGTATTTT,CASSRASRSTDTQYF
TRBD1,TRBV4-3,NA,TRBJ1-2,TGCGCCAGCAGCCAAGATCGTCCAGGGGGCGGTGGCTACACCTTC,CASSQDRPGGGGYTF
TRBD2,TRBV5-1,NA,TRBJ2-1,TGCGCCAGCAGCTTGACTAGCGGGTGGTCTACGGGGTACAATGAGCAGTTCTTC,CASSLTSGWSTGYNEQFF
TRBD2,TRBV15,NA,TRBJ2-2,TGTGCCACCAGCAGAGTGGGCGGGGGGGCGTTAAACACCGGGGAGCTGTTTTTT,CATSRVGGGALNTGELFF
NA,TRBV2,NA,TRBJ1-2,TGCGCCAGCAGTGGGACTATCACCTCTTATGGCTACACCTTC,CASSGTITSYGYTF
TRBD1,TRBV29-1,NA,TRBJ1-1,TGCAGCGTTGAAGAGGTGGACAGGGTGGCCACTGAAGCTTTCTTT,CSVEEVDRVATEAFF